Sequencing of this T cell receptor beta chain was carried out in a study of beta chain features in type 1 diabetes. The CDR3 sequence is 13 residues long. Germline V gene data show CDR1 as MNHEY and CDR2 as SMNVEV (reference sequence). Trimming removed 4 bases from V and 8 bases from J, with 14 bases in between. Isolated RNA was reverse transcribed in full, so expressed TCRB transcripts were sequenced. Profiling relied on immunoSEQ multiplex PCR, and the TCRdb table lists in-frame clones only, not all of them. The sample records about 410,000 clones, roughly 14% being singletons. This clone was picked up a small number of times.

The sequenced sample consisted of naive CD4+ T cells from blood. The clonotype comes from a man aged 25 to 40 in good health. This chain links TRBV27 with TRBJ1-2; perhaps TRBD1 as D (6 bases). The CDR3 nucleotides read TGTGCCAGCAGTTCACACAGGGATCGAGGCTACACCTTC. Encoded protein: CASSSHRDRGYTF.